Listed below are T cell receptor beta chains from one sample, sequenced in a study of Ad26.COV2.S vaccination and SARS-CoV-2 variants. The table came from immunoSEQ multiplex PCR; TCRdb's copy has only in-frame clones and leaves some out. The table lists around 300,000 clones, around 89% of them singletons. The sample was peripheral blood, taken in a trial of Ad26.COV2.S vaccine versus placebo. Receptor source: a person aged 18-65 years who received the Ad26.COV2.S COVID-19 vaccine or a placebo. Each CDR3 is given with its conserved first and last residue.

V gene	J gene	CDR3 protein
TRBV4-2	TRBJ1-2	CASSQELRASERDGYTF
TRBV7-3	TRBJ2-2	CASSSKRDSPTGELFF
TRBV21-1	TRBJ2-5	CASSGGLRQETQYF
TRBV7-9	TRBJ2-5	CASSLRTGGLVAGETQYF
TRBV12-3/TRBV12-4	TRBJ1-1	CASSFGGNTEAFF
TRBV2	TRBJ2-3	CASSETPGQAGSDTQYF
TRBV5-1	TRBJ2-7	CASSLDGRAIYEQYF
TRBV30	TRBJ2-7	CAWSAWDEQYF
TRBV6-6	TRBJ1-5	CASSSTGNSNQPQHF
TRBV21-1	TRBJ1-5	CASSKLVQGARSYQPQHF
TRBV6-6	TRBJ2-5	CASRGTFQETQYF
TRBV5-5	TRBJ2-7	CASSLGGLAGVEQYF
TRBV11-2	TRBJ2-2	CASSSFGGAAGELFF
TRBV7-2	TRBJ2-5	CASSSPKGRDETQYF
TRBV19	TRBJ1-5	CASSIGDSYQPQHF
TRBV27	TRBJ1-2	CASRSTGTMRGYTF
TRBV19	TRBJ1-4	CASSIGPGQDNEKLFF
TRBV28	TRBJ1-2	CASSFQDYGYTF
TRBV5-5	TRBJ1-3	CASSLAQGRGNTIYF
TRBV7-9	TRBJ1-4	CASREHPGHLNEKLFF
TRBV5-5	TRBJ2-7	CASSRQGTNEQYF
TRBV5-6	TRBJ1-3	CASSTIAGNTIYF
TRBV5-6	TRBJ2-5	CASSLFAGVEQETQYF
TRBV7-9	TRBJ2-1	CASSLGVGPSSSYNEQFF
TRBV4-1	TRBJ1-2	CASSQDLGTGALNGYTF
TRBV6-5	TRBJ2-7	CASRMGGAYEQYF
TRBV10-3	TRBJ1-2	CAIREQGAYGYTF
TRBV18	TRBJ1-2	CASSPGGEGYTF
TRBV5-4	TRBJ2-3	CASSLDGRNTDTQYF
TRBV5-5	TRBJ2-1	CASSLAGGTYNEQFF
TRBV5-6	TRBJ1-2	CASSLVGGQWYGYTF
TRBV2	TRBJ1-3	CASSPGGGRAGNTIYF
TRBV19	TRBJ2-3	CASSWASGGLIADTQYF
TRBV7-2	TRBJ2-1	CASSLAIGVRFF
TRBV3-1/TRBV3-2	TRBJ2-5	CASSQEQGPGETQYF
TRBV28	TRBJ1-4	CASSLREVNEKLFF
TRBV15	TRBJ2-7	CATSGTGQSGYEQYF
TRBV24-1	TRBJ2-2	CATSDLATSGDTGELFF
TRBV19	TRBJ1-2	CASRNEQGDYGYTF
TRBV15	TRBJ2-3	CATSSPSVGRRTDTQYF
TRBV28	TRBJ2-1	CASSRNRGQLNEQFF
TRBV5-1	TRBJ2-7	CASSLDLNGYEQYF
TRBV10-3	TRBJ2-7	CAISPDPLGPPYF
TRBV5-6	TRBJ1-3	CASSSMTRSGNTIYF
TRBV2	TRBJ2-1	CASSEGQGALYEQFF
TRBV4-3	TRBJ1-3	CASNQGADRDSGNTIYF
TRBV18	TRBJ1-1	CASSPTVLNTEAFF
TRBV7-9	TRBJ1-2	CASSLKGDSYGYTF
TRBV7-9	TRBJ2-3	CASSQVPASTDTQYF
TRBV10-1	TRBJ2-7	CASSATGDGEQYF
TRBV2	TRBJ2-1	CASTPGSGGLEQFF
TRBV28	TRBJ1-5	CASSLFGTGFWPQHF
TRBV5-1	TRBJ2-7	CASSLYGRGNYEQYF